Listed below are T cell receptor beta chains from one sample, sequenced in a study of T cell responses to AZD1222 COVID-19 vaccine. The assay was immunoSEQ multiplex PCR, and TCRdb's table has in-frame clones only and misses some. The table has tens of thousands of clones, almost 90% seen once; the top ten hold roughly 7.3%. The source material was peripheral blood, sampled on day 0 of AZD1222 vaccination. The receptors here all came from an adult in good health. Each CDR3 is given with its conserved first and last residue. The D gene is left open where the match is weak. A row's size may be missing; if present it is once, few, many or a size class.

j_call d_call v_call clone_size cdr3_nt cdr3_aa
TRBJ2-7 TRBD2 TRBV10-1 once TGCGCCAGCAGTGCCGCCCGAGCTAGCGGGGGGAACGAGCAGTACTTC CASSAARASGGNEQYF
TRBJ2-3 - TRBV6-5 - TGTGCCAGCAGTTACTCGATACCGGTCACAGATACGCAGTATTTT CASSYSIPVTDTQYF
TRBJ2-6 - TRBV18 - TGTGCCAGCTCACCACCGAGGAGTTATTCTGGGGCCAACGTCCTGACTTTC CASSPPRSYSGANVLTF
TRBJ2-1 TRBD1 TRBV5-6 - TGTGCCAGCAGCTCCGTACAGGGGTCACTCTACAATGAGCAGTTCTTC CASSSVQGSLYNEQFF
TRBJ1-2 - TRBV4-2 - TGTGCCAGCAGCCAAGGACCCCAGGGACTTTATGGCTACACCTTC CASSQGPQGLYGYTF
TRBJ1-4 - TRBV6-4 - TGTGCCAGCAGTCTGAGTGAAAAACTGTTTTTT CASSLSEKLFF
TRBJ2-2 - TRBV2 - TGTGCCAGCAGTGATTACGGGCGGAACACCGGGGAGCTGTTTTTT CASSDYGRNTGELFF
TRBJ1-5 - TRBV2 - TGTGCCAGGGGTGGGGCAGGGGGCAATCAGCCCCAGCATTTT CARGGAGGNQPQHF
TRBJ2-2 TRBD2 TRBV7-8 - TGTGCCAGCAGCTTAGAAGCGGGAGAGGCCGGGGAGCTGTTTTTT CASSLEAGEAGELFF
TRBJ2-5 TRBD2 TRBV7-2 - TGTGCCAGCAGCCTCTGGACTAGTCTGTCTGGGACCCAGTACTTC CASSLWTSLSGTQYF
TRBJ1-6 - TRBV2 - TGTGCCAGCAGAGAGGGGGCCTATAATTCACCCCTCCACTTT CASREGAYNSPLHF
TRBJ1-1 - TRBV9 - TGTGCCAGCAGCGTAGTTGGCAGGCTGAACACTGAAGCTTTCTTT CASSVVGRLNTEAFF
TRBJ1-6 TRBD1 TRBV7-9 - TGTGCCAGCAGCCTGGGGGTAGGGGACAGAGGATCACCCCTCCACTTT CASSLGVGDRGSPLHF
TRBJ2-7 TRBD2 TRBV13 - TGTGCCAGCAGCGAGAGGATACTAGCGGGAGTGAACGAGCAGTACTTC CASSERILAGVNEQYF
TRBJ1-2 - TRBV6-1 - TGTGCCAGCAGTGAAGTTGGAGGGTCGTTCTATGGCTACACCTTC CASSEVGGSFYGYTF
TRBJ2-3 TRBD2 TRBV29-1 - TGCAGCGCTGAGCGGGAGGCAGATACGCAGTATTTT CSAEREADTQYF
TRBJ1-1 - TRBV19 - TGTGCCAGTACTTTAGGAGGGACTGAAGCTTTCTTT CASTLGGTEAFF
TRBJ1-6 - TRBV5-5 - TGTGCCAGCAGCTTGGATCAGCAACCTAATTCACCCCTCCACTTT CASSLDQQPNSPLHF
TRBJ2-1 - TRBV19 - TGTGCCAGTAGTATACGAGGGAAAGGGTACAATGAGCAGTTCTTC CASSIRGKGYNEQFF
TRBJ2-1 - TRBV14 - TGTGCCAGCAGCCAAGGGAGCAGGAGCGGTTACAATGAGCAGTTCTTC CASSQGSRSGYNEQFF
TRBJ2-1 TRBD2 TRBV5-1 once TGCGCCAGCAGCTTGGGTCTAGCGGGAGACAATGAGCAGTTCTTC CASSLGLAGDNEQFF